This T cell receptor beta chain was recorded in a study of monozygotic twins with inflammatory bowel disease (dated by TCRdb to between 2018 and 2020). In terms of the full investigation: In total, some 30 monozygotic twin pairs made up the full study: 19 Danish pairs, all IBD-discordant, plus nine German pairs, of which four were IBD-concordant and five were IBD-discordant. The search for disease-associated traits relied mainly on comparing, within discordant pairs, IBD patients with their genetically identical healthy co-twins. Each individual had, on average, about 151 000 unique TCRalpha sequences and 181 000 unique TCRbeta sequences available for analysis.

The CDR3 runs 16 residues from the cysteine to the phenylalanine. The entry carries no DNA sequence. The germline V gene sets CDR1 to SGDLS and CDR2 to YYNGEE. Library generation was performed with 5' RACE. Each TCR library was prepared from around 3,400 ng of total RNA. For each sample, cDNA synthesis was carried out in eight separate reactions using SMARTScribe reverse transcriptase. During cDNA synthesis, template switching introduced unique molecular identifiers that contained a 6-nucleotide sample barcode. Two nested PCRs of about 16 and 10 cycles amplified the TCRalpha and TCRbeta cDNA, and bead purification followed each PCR. Before amplification, the cDNA was both treated with uracil DNA-glycosylase and purified with the QIAquick PCR purification kit. The second PCR was the step at which Illumina TruSeq-compatible adapters and sample-specific barcodes were added. TapeStation and Qubit were used to check library quality and concentration, and 5 ng of each library went into the pool. Pooled libraries were sequenced on an Illumina HiSeq2500 single-index Rapid Run with 2 x 100 bp reads and custom sequencing primers. Processing in the source paper ran as follows. MiGEC version 1.2.6 was used for UMI-based consensus assembly to correct PCR and sequencing errors. V(D)J alignment, clonotype assembly and CDR3 extraction were performed with MiXCR version 2.1.1. Normalisation of gene usage, clonotype sharing and MAIT/NKT TCR abundance was achieved by analysing the top 1000, 10 000 and 20 000 clonotypes per sample. After downsampling to 27 000 UMIs, diversity was calculated as the inverse Simpson index using the vegan R package. Paired Mann-Whitney U tests on discordant twin pairs were used, with Benjamini-Hochberg multiple-testing correction. After reprocessing by TCRdb, each CDR3 protein sequence is one entry, and no DNA is given. These V and J calls derive from TCRdb rather than the authors' analysis. In this sample's table one finds 110,000 to 150,000 distinct CDR3 sequences. The ten most abundant clones make up roughly 1.2% of the sample.

Overall results and qualifications from the work: Fewer clonotypes were shared with other individuals by IBD patients than by healthy twins, most markedly in patients showing signs of disease activity. Repertoire similarity did not differ between concordant and discordant twins, which could be due to limited statistical power. A decrease in TCRbeta repertoire diversity, as measured by inverse Simpson index, was observed in IBD patients compared with their healthy co-twins. Because patients were on differing immunosuppressive treatments, the repertoires may have picked up extra background noise and inter-individual variability. Distinction between different T cell subtypes could not be achieved in the analysis. The results gave no support for a single strong signal or clonotype linked to IBD.

From each donor, a roughly 2.5 ml peripheral blood sample was collected into PAXgene tubes and stored at -80 degrees C. Without any T cell sorting, total RNA was extracted from whole blood using the PAXgene blood miRNA kit on an automated QIAcube. Peripheral blood from monozygotic twin pairs, either concordant or discordant for inflammatory bowel disease, underwent deep TCRalpha and TCRbeta repertoire profiling that used unique molecular barcoding. For every twin pair, smoking habits were documented, and each individual was categorised as a current, former or never smoker. Points on this clonotype: The antigen it binds to is not known.

The source of this sequence is a human donor with ulcerative colitis or Crohn's disease, or a healthy co-twin of an affected twin (not recorded which). The sequenced material came from blood. The V gene is TRBV9 and the J gene is TRBJ2-5; TCRdb lists TRBD2, though no DNA is available to test this call. The CDR3 reads CASSSRSGRLLETQYF.